These 25 T cell receptor beta chains share one sample of origin, sequenced in a study of beta chain features in type 1 diabetes (dated 2018 in TCRdb). Overall study results and their limits: Type 1 diabetes patients showed a moderate but significant shortening of TCRB CDR3 length in all four CD4+ subsets.

These TCRs are of unknown antigen specificity. To prepare the library, the immunoSEQ multiplex PCR assay was applied. The entire isolated RNA was reverse transcribed using the High Capacity cDNA Reverse Transcription Kit, and thus expressed TCRB transcripts were sequenced. TCRdb mirrors the immuneACCESS table, restricted to in-frame sequences. Some clones are absent from its copies; in checked studies, under half trace to an unresolved V gene, and the reason for the others is unknown. This sample holds roughly 140,000 clones; 10% were observed only once. The leading ten clones occupy around 0.48% of the sample. Sequencing used central memory CD4+ T cells from blood. The receptors were sampled from a man between 25 and 39 years old with type 1 diabetes.

The chain has TRBV7-9 and TRBJ2-5; D possibly corresponds to TRBD1 (5 bases). Trimming took off 3 bases at V and 3 bases at J, with 5 bases between the two ends. CDR3 size: 12 residues. Germline V lookup: CDR1 SEHNR, CDR2 FQNEAQ (reference sequence). The DNA of the CDR3 is TGTGCCAGCAGCTTCAGGGAAGAGACCCAGTACTTC. It translates to CASSFREETQYF.

This clone showed up just a few times. The chain carries TRBV19 and TRBJ1-1, with D maybe TRBD1 (5 bases). This CDR3 has 13 residues. The V end was cut by 7 bases, the J end by 6 bases, with 15 bases between. Germline V CDR1 and CDR2: LNHDA, SQIVND (reference sequence). The CDR3 spells CASKGQGFAEAFF. CDR3 nucleotides: TGTGCCAGTAAAGGGCAGGGTTTTGCTGAAGCTTTCTTT.

The chain has TRBV29-1 and TRBJ2-7; D uncertain. Trimming cost V 5 bases and J 6 bases, with 11 bases left between them. The CDR3 extends over 11 amino acids. Germline lookup yields CDR1 SQVTM and CDR2 ANQGSEA. DNA of the CDR3: TGCAGCGTTAGGAGCGTTGGCGAGCAGTACTTC. It codes for CSVRSVGEQYF.

The rearrangement joins TRBV28 to TRBJ2-1; D gene unclear. Trimming left V 6 bases short and J 0 bases short, with 12 bases between. The CDR3 totals 15 residues. Looked up from germline, CDR1 is MDHEN and CDR2 is SYDVKM. As DNA, the CDR3 is TGTGCCAGCAGCCCCACCCGGAGCTCCTACAATGAGCAGTTCTTC. It is translated as CASSPTRSSYNEQFF.

This clone was counted between two and nine times. V usage is TRBV18 and J usage is TRBJ2-7, with 10 bases matching TRBD1. CDR1 and CDR2 (germline): KGHSH, LQKENI. The V segment lost 3 bases and the J segment 3 bases; nucleotides outside the gene matches: 2. The CDR3 spans 14 residues. CDR3 nucleotides: TGTGCCAGCTCACCTCGGACAGGGGGCTACGAGCAGTACTTC. It specifies CASSPRTGGYEQYF.

This clone occurred a few times. The chain links TRBV5-1 to TRBJ2-1, with 11 bases that match TRBD1. CDR3 length equals 14 residues. Trimming at V came to 0 bases and at J to 8 bases, leaving 1 base not matched to a gene. CDR1 and CDR2 (germline): SGHRS, YFSETQ. CDR3 DNA: TGCGCCAGCAGCTTGGCGGGACAGGGGGATGAGCAGTTCTTC. Translating gives CASSLAGQGDEQFF.

This clone was recorded a few times. The rearrangement links TRBV28 to TRBJ1-1, with a possible D match to TRBD1 (5 bases). Trimming pared 5 bases from V and 10 bases from J, leaving 20 bases between. The length of the CDR3 is 14 residues. CDR1 and CDR2 from the germline V gene are MDHEN and SYDVKM. As DNA, the CDR3 is TGTGCCAGCAGTCCCGCTTCGGGGGAAGTGGGAGCTTTCTTT. Its translation is CASSPASGEVGAFF.

This clone was observed many times. V usage is TRBV27 and J usage is TRBJ2-1, with TRBD2 matching 7 bases. J was trimmed by 8 bases and V by 4 bases; bases with no gene match: 8. Per the germline V gene, CDR1 is MNHEY and CDR2 is SMNVEV (reference sequence). The CDR3 contains 14 residues. This chain's CDR3 is CASSSLREFDEQFF. The CDR3 coding sequence is TGTGCCAGCAGTTCCCTGCGGGAGTTCGATGAGCAGTTCTTC.

The chain employs TRBV30 and TRBJ2-1; D is unclear. Germline-derived CDR1 and CDR2 are GTSNPN and SVGIG (reference sequence). The CDR3 spans 13 residues. Between the trimmed V and J ends, which lost 6 bases and 9 bases, there was a span of 18 bases. CDR3 coding DNA: TGTGCCTGCCAACCCGTGAGTAGTGGTGAGCAGTTCTTC. It is translated as CACQPVSSGEQFF.

This clone was seen a handful of times. V gene TRBV19 combines with J gene TRBJ1-2; D gene ambiguous. This CDR3 comprises 14 residues. The germline V and J ends were trimmed by 4 bases and 2 bases, with 11 bases remaining between them. Germline assignment: CDR1 LNHDA and CDR2 SQIVND (reference sequence). CDR3: CASSTPTGNYGYTF. The CDR3 DNA reads as TGTGCCAGTAGTACCCCGACGGGAAACTATGGCTACACCTTC.

This clone has only a few counts. The V gene is TRBV29-1, the J gene TRBJ1-2; D not certain. CDR3 length equals 14 residues. Deletions cut 7 bases from V and 1 base from J, with 16 bases between. CDR1 is SQVTM, CDR2 ANQGSEA, per germline. CDR3 protein: CSAVGKGVNYGYTF. The CDR3 nucleotides read TGCAGCGCTGTTGGAAAAGGAGTTAACTATGGCTACACCTTC.

This rearrangement joins TRBV5-6 to TRBJ1-4, with unresolved D. The CDR3 totals 11 residues. Per germline, CDR1 SGHDT and CDR2 YYEEEE. With 2 bases removed from V and 10 bases from J, the gap between germline ends came to 6 bases. The CDR3 sequence is CASSFPVKLFF. CDR3 nucleotide sequence: TGTGCCAGCAGCTTCCCCGTAAAACTGTTTTTT.

This clone was counted only a few times. This rearrangement joins TRBV7-2 to TRBJ2-3; 7 bases are shared with TRBD1. From germline, CDR1 is SGHTA and CDR2 FQGNSA. The CDR3 runs to 14 residues. With 3 bases clipped from V and 3 bases from J, the junction kept 3 bases outside the gene matches. The CDR3 region has the DNA TGTGCCAGCAGCTTCCAACAGGGGACAGATACGCAGTATTTT. Translation gives CASSFQQGTDTQYF.

The chain joins TRBV19 to TRBJ2-3, with 9 bases matching TRBD1. V was pared by 4 bases and J by 3 bases, with 5 bases of the junction left unmatched. This CDR3 spans 15 amino acids. Germline-derived CDR1 and CDR2 are LNHDA and SQIVND (reference sequence). CDR3 DNA: TGTGCCAGTAGTAAGGACAGGGGAAGGACAGATACGCAGTATTTT. It yields the protein CASSKDRGRTDTQYF.

CDR3 protein: CASSYLAARPSYNEQFF. The CDR3 nucleotides read TGTGCCAGCAGCTACCTAGCGGCCAGGCCCTCTTACAATGAGCAGTTCTTC. The chain is built from TRBV11-2 and TRBJ2-1; 7 nucleotides agree with TRBD2. V trimming: 4 bases; J trimming: 4 bases; junction bases outside the gene matches: 13. Germline CDR1 is SGHAT and CDR2 is FQNNGV. This CDR3 is built from 17 residues.

A few counts support this clone. This sequence joins TRBV29-1 and TRBJ2-7; 9 bases agree with TRBD1. The CDR3 is 13 residues long. The germline V gene has CDR1 SQVTM and CDR2 ANQGSEA. Unmatched junction bases numbered 7, after V lost 5 bases and J lost 5 bases. CDR3 in amino acids: CSVRRTGDHEQYF. Here the CDR3 DNA reads TGCAGCGTTAGAAGGACAGGGGACCACGAGCAGTACTTC.

This clone was detected a few times. The chain employs TRBV6-5 and TRBJ2-5; tentatively, D is TRBD2 (6 bases). Per the germline V gene, CDR1 is MNHEY and CDR2 is SVGAGI. V was clipped by 4 bases and J by 10 bases, with 13 bases between them. The CDR3 totals 12 residues. This chain's CDR3 is CASSSRGSGQYF. The CDR3 nucleotides read TGTGCCAGCAGTTCACGGGGGTCGGGCCAGTACTTC.

The rearrangement links TRBV18 to TRBJ2-5, with D perhaps TRBD1 (6 bases). This CDR3 has 14 amino acids. Germline-derived CDR1 and CDR2 are KGHSH and LQKENI. Deletions cut 6 bases from V and 2 bases from J, with 13 bases between. The CDR3, as DNA: TGTGCCAGCTCGGCGAGGGGGTCACAAGAGACCCAGTACTTC. Translating gives CASSARGSQETQYF.

The chain carries TRBV28 and TRBJ1-4, with D hard to call. The CDR3 has 15 amino acids. Trimming took 5 bases from V and 7 from J, leaving 17 bases between them. Germline values: CDR1 MDHEN, CDR2 SYDVKM. The CDR3 nucleotides are TGTGCCAGCAGTCGCCGCCTTAGTGGTGGTGAAAAACTGTTTTTT. Protein sequence: CASSRRLSGGEKLFF.

This clone occurred a few times. The chain carries TRBV9 and TRBJ2-3, with D perhaps TRBD2 (6 bases). In germline, CDR1 is SGDLS, CDR2 YYNGEE. V was cut by 0 bases and J by 2 bases, with 16 bases left in between. CDR3 length: 17 amino acids. The chain's CDR3 is CASSVGGSGGLTDTQYF. CDR3 nucleotides: TGTGCCAGCAGCGTAGGAGGTAGCGGCGGCCTCACAGATACGCAGTATTTT.

J is TRBJ2-7 and V is TRBV28, with 7 bases aligning to TRBD2. This CDR3 has 14 amino acids. The V gene end was trimmed by 6 bases and the J gene end by 0 bases; junction bases not matched to a gene: 5. CDR1 is MDHEN, CDR2 SYDVKM, per germline. This CDR3 reads CASRLSGSSYEQYF. In nucleotides, the CDR3 is TGTGCCAGCAGGCTTAGCGGGTCCTCCTACGAGCAGTACTTC.

The gene calls are TRBV11-2 and TRBJ1-1, with D tentatively TRBD1 (5 bases). This CDR3 region has 15 residues. Between the trimmed V and J ends, which lost 5 bases and 8 bases, there was a span of 21 bases. Germline V gives CDR1 SGHAT, CDR2 FQNNGV. CDR3 DNA sequence: TGTGCCAGCAGCCGTAACTTTATACGGGGGACCGAAGCTTTCTTT. This gives the protein CASSRNFIRGTEAFF.

CDR3: CASSPPVGTGRSQNTEAFF. The CDR3 coding sequence is TGTGCCAGCTCACCACCCGTTGGGACAGGAAGGTCCCAAAACACTGAAGCTTTCTTT. The chain joins TRBV18 to TRBJ1-1; TRBD1 matches 8 bases. CDR1 and CDR2 from the germline V gene are KGHSH and LQKENI. This CDR3 has 19 residues. V gave up 0 bases and J gave up 2 bases; unmatched junction bases: 14.

A word on this clone: The sample contains more than one DNA sequence encoding this CDR3. The chain couples TRBV4-1 to TRBJ2-3; 8 nucleotides agree with TRBD1. Trimming took 3 bases from V and 1 from J; bases not matched to a gene: 6. CDR1 is MGHRA and CDR2 is YSYEKL in the germline V gene. The CDR3 totals 16 residues. This CDR3 is CASSQIPGQGTDTQYF. The CDR3 nucleotides read TGCGCCAGCAGCCAGATACCGGGACAGGGCACAGATACGCAGTATTTT.

V is TRBV9 and J is TRBJ2-5; a possible D gene is TRBD2 (6 bases). The CDR3 is 15 amino acids. V dropped 0 bases and J dropped 3 bases, with 12 bases sitting between them. Germline loops: CDR1 SGDLS, CDR2 YYNGEE. The CDR3 region is CASSVGRSGEETQYF. The CDR3 nucleotides are TGTGCCAGCAGCGTAGGTCGGTCGGGAGAAGAGACCCAGTACTTC.